One and the same sample provided the 19 T cell receptor beta chains below, sequenced in a study of identical twins. TCRdb itself ran the 5' RACE reads through MiXCR, one entry per CDR3 protein. The sample includes some 600,000 distinct CDR3 sequences, 7% to 7.5% of them seen just once. The same sample was also used in a study of yellow fever vaccine responses in identical twins.

Input material: PBMCs. The receptors originated from a woman aged 18-29 years in good health.

This clonotype was seen a few times. This rearrangement joins TRBV6-1 to TRBJ2-3, with 8 bases aligning to TRBD2. V dropped 7 bases and J dropped 4; count of bases not matched to a gene: 4. The CDR3 has 13 amino acids. From germline, CDR1 is MNHNS and CDR2 SASEGT. Here the CDR3 reads CASKREGSDTQYF. CDR3 DNA: TGTGCCAGCAAACGGGAGGGCTCAGATACGCAGTATTTT.

The gene calls are TRBV11-2 and TRBJ1-1; the match to TRBD1 covers 9 bases. The CDR3 runs to 18 residues. V shed 0 bases and J 0 bases; nucleotides not matched to a gene: 8. Germline values: CDR1 SGHAT, CDR2 FQNNGV. The DNA of the CDR3 is TGTGCCAGCAGCTTAGATAACAGGGGGCTTGTCATGAACACTGAAGCTTTCTTT. This translates into CASSLDNRGLVMNTEAFF.

This clonotype was picked up a small number of times. The CDR3 loop is CASSSHRVPEAFF. For the CDR3, the DNA is TGTGCCAGCAGTTCTCACAGGGTTCCTGAAGCTTTCTTT. The genes are TRBV12-3 or TRBV12-4 and TRBJ1-1, with D perhaps TRBD1 (6 bases). The V gene lost 4 bases and the J gene lost 6 bases, with 12 bases spanning the gap. This CDR3 comprises 13 residues.

This clonotype has ten or more counts. The rearrangement uses TRBV5-6 and TRBJ1-2, with 10 bases aligning to TRBD1. There are 16 residues in the CDR3. Germline assignment: CDR1 SGHDT and CDR2 YYEEEE. After removal of 0 bases from V and 4 bases from J, the junction contained 6 bases not matched to a gene. This CDR3 reads CASSLVATGGFYGYTF. The DNA for the CDR3 is TGTGCCAGCAGCTTGGTGGCGACAGGGGGCTTCTATGGCTACACCTTC.

This clonotype was counted many times. The chain is built from TRBV6-5 and TRBJ1-2; D is unclear. Germline CDR1 reads MNHEY; CDR2 reads SVGAGI. The germline V and J ends were trimmed by 6 bases and 4 bases, with 9 bases remaining between them. CDR3 length equals 12 residues. The CDR3 bases are TGTGCCAGCAGAAACCGGCTCTATGGCTACACCTTC. Its translation: CASRNRLYGYTF.

This chain connects TRBV2 to TRBJ1-1; D might be TRBD1 (6 bases). The CDR3 consists of 14 residues. V lost 6 bases, J lost 0 bases, and 11 bases lay in between. From germline, CDR1 is SNHLY and CDR2 FYNNEI. For the CDR3, the DNA is TGTGCCAGCAGCGAGGACAGTTTGAACACTGAAGCTTTCTTT. Translated: CASSEDSLNTEAFF.

This clonotype occurred a few times. This chain connects TRBV6-1 to TRBJ2-3; 12 positions match TRBD1. Germline CDR1 MNHNS, CDR2 SASEGT. CDR3 length: 15 residues. With V trimmed by 7 bases and J by 5 bases, 7 bases remained unmatched. The DNA of the CDR3 is TGTGCCAGCATAGAGGGACAGGGGGCGGTAGATACGCAGTATTTT. Its translation is CASIEGQGAVDTQYF.

In this sample, this clonotype turned up many times. V gene TRBV5-5 combines with J gene TRBJ2-3; D possibly corresponds to TRBD2 (7 bases). V dropped 2 bases and J dropped 3 bases, with 13 bases sitting between them. The CDR3 loop spans 15 amino acids. CDR1 is SGHKS and CDR2 is YYEKEE in the germline V gene (reference sequence). The DNA of the CDR3 is TGTGCCAGCAGCTTCCTGGGGGGGCGGACAGATACGCAGTATTTT. The encoded protein is CASSFLGGRTDTQYF.

This clonotype was seen a few times. The chain recombines TRBV27 with TRBJ2-1, with D unclear. Trimming shortened V by 0 bases and J by 4 bases, and 10 bases separated the two germline ends. The CDR3 length is 15 residues. CDR1 and CDR2 from the germline V gene are MNHEY and SMNVEV (reference sequence). The CDR3 region has the DNA TGTGCCAGCAGTTTATCTAGTTTGGCGTACAATGAGCAGTTCTTC. Translation: CASSLSSLAYNEQFF.

As for this clonotype: The junction departs from the called germline gene at one end, perhaps through a read error. V is TRBV2 and J is TRBJ1-5; D remains unclear. The germline CDR1 and CDR2 sequences are SNHLY and FYNNEI. This CDR3 is built from 13 residues. CDR3 coding DNA: TGTGCCAGCCGTGAACAGTTCCAACAGCCCCAGCATTTT. Translation: CASREQFQQPQHF. The variable domain in full, completed from reference TRBV2 and TRBJ1-5, reads EPEVTQTPSHQVTQMGQEVILRCVPISNHLYFYWYRQILGQKVEFLVSFYNNEISEKSEIFDDQFSVERPDGSNFTLKIRSTKLEDSAMYFCASREQFQQPQHFGDGTRLSIL.

This clonotype was seen more than once but under ten times. The rearrangement links TRBV20-1 to TRBJ2-3; TRBD2 matches at 9 bases. Germline CDR1 reads DFQATT; CDR2 reads SNEGSKA (reference sequence). With V trimmed by 2 bases and J by 5 bases, 8 bases remained unmatched. There are 15 residues in the CDR3. Here the CDR3 reads CSARRQRGAGDTQYF. The CDR3 DNA is TGCAGTGCTAGACGTCAGCGGGGGGCGGGAGATACGCAGTATTTT.

The chain links TRBV7-6 to TRBJ2-1; 7 nucleotides align to TRBD2. CDR3 length: 15 residues. V lost 1 base to trimming and J lost 4 bases; unmatched junction nucleotides: 4. The germline V gene has CDR1 SGHVS and CDR2 FNYEAQ. The chain's CDR3 is CASSLGPGGYNEQFF. CDR3 nucleotides: TGTGCCAGCAGCTTAGGTCCGGGAGGTTACAATGAGCAGTTCTTC.

The rearrangement links TRBV15 to TRBJ2-4; TRBD2 aligns across 8 bases. The CDR3 is made up of 15 amino acids. The V gene's germline CDR1 is LNHNV and CDR2 YYDKDF (reference sequence). The V gene end was trimmed by 5 bases and the J gene end by 8 bases; junction bases not matched to a gene: 11. This chain's CDR3 is CATSPREGRTDIQYF. The CDR3 region has the DNA TGTGCCACCAGCCCTCGGGAGGGCCGAACGGACATTCAGTACTTC.

V is TRBV4-1 and J is TRBJ2-6; unclear D gene. The CDR3 length is 19 residues. V lost 0 bases, J lost 0 bases, and 15 bases lay in between. Germline CDR1 and CDR2: MGHRA and YSYEKL. The CDR3 here is CASSQESVERNSGANVLTF. DNA of the CDR3: TGCGCCAGCAGCCAAGAATCTGTTGAGCGAAACTCTGGGGCCAACGTCCTGACTTTC.

This clonotype has a count of ten or more. The rearrangement uses TRBV12-3 or TRBV12-4 and TRBJ1-5; D remains unclear. The V gene lost 4 bases and the J gene lost 0 bases, with 13 bases spanning the gap. This CDR3 has 16 residues. The CDR3 DNA reads as TGTGCCAGCAGTTATTCGACTTTTTTTAGCAATCAGCCCCAGCATTTT. It is translated as CASSYSTFFSNQPQHF.

This clonotype appeared many times. The chain couples TRBV20-1 to TRBJ1-2, with unresolved D. This CDR3 has 14 amino acids. Trimming pared 5 bases from V and 0 bases from J, leaving 13 bases between. From germline, CDR1 is DFQATT and CDR2 SNEGSKA (reference sequence). This CDR3 is CSADPHRPNYGYTF. CDR3 DNA: TGCAGTGCTGACCCGCACCGTCCTAACTATGGCTACACCTTC.

The chain combines TRBV18 with TRBJ1-1; possibly TRBD1 for D (5 bases). CDR3 length: 15 amino acids. V lost 0 bases and J lost 5, with 13 bases in between. Germline V gene sequence: CDR1 KGHSH, CDR2 LQKENI. As DNA, the CDR3 is TGTGCCAGCTCACCACCGGGCAGGGAAGGGACTGAAGCTTTCTTT. Translating gives CASSPPGREGTEAFF.

This chain uses TRBV3-1 with TRBJ2-2; 9 positions match TRBD1. The CDR3 is 15 amino acids. Germline V gene data show CDR1 as LGHDT and CDR2 as YNNKEL (reference sequence). The V gene end was trimmed by 2 bases and the J gene end by 6 bases; junction bases not matched to a gene: 4. The chain's CDR3 is CASSQTGGVSGELFF. DNA of the CDR3: TGTGCCAGCAGCCAAACAGGGGGCGTCTCCGGGGAGCTGTTTTTT.

This clonotype was observed many times. The rearrangement uses TRBV12-3 or TRBV12-4 and TRBJ1-1; 8 nucleotides agree with TRBD1. CDR3 length equals 15 residues. V was clipped by 4 bases and J by 4 bases; unmatched bases: 8. The CDR3 DNA reads TGTGCCAGCAGTTCCACTTACAGGGGGAGCACTGAAGCTTTCTTT. It yields the protein CASSSTYRGSTEAFF.